This T cell receptor (beta chain) was recorded in a study of regulatory T cells in long-lasting Graves disease. Regarding the study as a whole: When disease was persistent, TRBV28, TRBJ1-2 and TRBJ2-5 were the favored segments.

This clonotype was counted at least ten times. Antigen specificity is unknown. The CDR3 has 17 amino acids. V lost 1 base and J lost 4; bases outside the gene matches: 7. Germline CDR1 SEHNR, CDR2 FQNEAQ (reference sequence). The time point here: newly diagnosed GD, antithyroid drugs for less than 3 months. Extracted RNA from PBMCs served as the source of the TCR library. Patients came from an endocrinology department in Xi'an, China. iRepertoire HTBI primers and Arm-PCR of CDR3 regions built TCR beta libraries. TCRdb redid the calling of the multiplex PCR reads with MiXCR, one entry per CDR3 protein. Of 200,000 to 250,000 distinct CDR3 sequences in the sample, approximately 18% were seen once. This same sample was also part of a study on T cells in Graves' hyperthyroidism and ophthalmopathy. As that study records: Researchers barred patients who had uncontrolled infection, other autoimmune disease, pregnancy or lactation. TCR CDR3 regions were first amplified by RT-PCR with HTBI primers.

This specimen was peripheral blood mononuclear cells (PBMCs), taken at new diagnosis, from a patient treated with antithyroid drugs. The sequence came from a woman aged 25 to 39 with Graves disease. The chain has TRBV7-9 and TRBJ2-3, with TRBD2 matching 11 bases. The chain's CDR3 is CASSLGLAGGRADTQYF. Here the CDR3 DNA reads TGTGCCAGCAGCTTAGGCCTAGCGGGAGGTCGGGCAGATACGCAGTATTTT.